The 13 T cell receptor beta chains given below trace back to one sample, sequenced in a study of blood T cell repertoires in COVID-19. Sequencing used immunoSEQ multiplex PCR; TCRdb keeps in-frame clones, though not all of them. The table has 65,000 or so clones, over 75% seen once. Sequenced input: peripheral blood. These receptors all stem from a man aged 50 to 59 with active COVID-19.

The J gene is TRBJ1-4, the V gene TRBV2; D might be TRBD1 (6 bases). Germline values: CDR1 SNHLY, CDR2 FYNNEI. V lost 3 bases to trimming and J lost 4 bases, with 12 bases between them. The CDR3 sequence is 15 residues long. The CDR3 sequence: CASSDEGVGNEKLFF. The DNA of the CDR3 is TGTGCCAGCAGTGATGAGGGGGTTGGTAATGAAAAACTGTTTTTT.

The V call is TRBV5-1, the J call TRBJ2-7, with TRBD2 matching 7 bases. This CDR3 region has 15 residues. V was clipped by 1 base and J by 2 bases; unmatched bases: 6. In germline, CDR1 is SGHRS, CDR2 YFSETQ. Here the CDR3 reads CASSLTHSGAYEQYF. The CDR3 DNA reads TGCGCCAGCAGCTTGACCCACAGCGGGGCCTACGAGCAGTACTTC.

This CDR3 is CATSEDDRGNIQYF. CDR3 sequence (DNA): TGTGCCACCAGTGAGGACGACAGGGGCAACATTCAGTACTTC. The gene calls are TRBV24-1 and TRBJ2-4; 8 positions match TRBD1. After removal of 4 bases from V and 7 bases from J, the junction contained 5 bases not matched to a gene. Germline CDR1 and CDR2: KGHDR and SFDVKD. This CDR3 is 14 amino acids long.

This CDR3 reads CASSAQTGPATEAFF. CDR3 nucleotide sequence: TGTGCCAGCAGCGCGCAGACAGGGCCGGCCACTGAAGCTTTCTTT. The V call is TRBV9, the J call TRBJ1-1; 7 bases line up with TRBD1. CDR3 length equals 15 residues. CDR1 and CDR2 from the germline V gene are SGDLS and YYNGEE. Germline trimming cut 3 bases from V and 4 bases from J; bases unmatched to any gene: 9.

Here the CDR3 reads CASSIAQRNEQFF. The CDR3 nucleotides read TGTGCCAGTAGTATAGCTCAGCGAAATGAGCAGTTCTTC. The gene calls are TRBV19 and TRBJ2-1; D is unresolved. V gave up 1 base and J gave up 7 bases, with 8 bases separating them. This CDR3 contains 13 residues. Germline V gene sequence: CDR1 LNHDA, CDR2 SQIVND (reference sequence).

J is TRBJ2-1 and V is TRBV9; 7 positions agree with TRBD1. The germline V gene has CDR1 SGDLS and CDR2 YYNGEE. J was trimmed by 7 bases and V by 3 bases; bases with no gene match: 7. The CDR3 is made up of 14 amino acids. The CDR3 DNA is TGTGCCAGCAGCGAATACAGGGGTACGAATGAGCAGTTCTTC. Residues: CASSEYRGTNEQFF.

The chain joins TRBV2 to TRBJ2-1; D perhaps matches TRBD2 (5 bases). V lost 8 bases and J lost 14, with 19 bases in between. Germline V lookup: CDR1 SNHLY, CDR2 FYNNEI. The CDR3 consists of 12 residues. The CDR3: CASSGEGAHKFF. In DNA, the CDR3 is TGTGCCAGCTCCGGGGAAGGAGCGCATAAGTTCTTC.

The J gene is TRBJ2-1, the V gene TRBV10-2, with TRBD2 matching 9 bases. This CDR3 has 14 amino acids. Trimming cost V 6 bases and J 5 bases; bases outside gene matches: 5. Germline CDR1 WSHSY, CDR2 SAAADI. The CDR3 here is CASRDSGRHNEQFF. In DNA form, the CDR3 reads TGCGCCAGCAGGGATAGCGGGAGACACAATGAGCAGTTCTTC.

This chain links TRBV7-2 with TRBJ2-1, with TRBD2 as a possible D gene (5 bases). Germline lookup yields CDR1 SGHTA and CDR2 FQGNSA. This CDR3 region has 14 residues. V lost 3 bases and J 7 bases, leaving 13 bases between the germline ends. DNA for the CDR3: TGTGCCAGCAGCTTCACGGGGAGAGGTAATGAGCAGTTCTTC. Its protein is CASSFTGRGNEQFF.

The chain is built from TRBV19 and TRBJ1-2; D is uncertain. There are 12 residues in the CDR3. V shed 3 bases and J shed 8 bases, with 10 bases lying between them. The germline CDR1 and CDR2 sequences are LNHDA and SQIVND (reference sequence). CDR3 DNA: TGTGCCAGTAGTATCCGGGGTGGAGGCTACACCTTC. The encoded protein is CASSIRGGGYTF.

V is TRBV7-7 and J is TRBJ2-3; TRBD1 is a possible D gene (6 bases). This CDR3 is built from 15 residues. The V end lost 2 bases, the J end lost 2 bases, and 11 bases lay between the germline ends. Germline assignment: CDR1 SSHAT and CDR2 FNYEAQ (reference sequence). The chain's CDR3 is CASSLNWDTTDTQYF. The CDR3 DNA sequence: TGTGCCAGCAGCTTAAATTGGGACACCACAGATACGCAGTATTTT.

This chain links TRBV5-4 with TRBJ2-1; TRBD2 aligns across 8 bases. The V and J ends lost 4 bases and 4 bases, in that order; junction bases with no gene match: 7. This CDR3 region has 15 residues. Germline lookup yields CDR1 SGHNT and CDR2 YYREEE (reference sequence). For the CDR3, the DNA is TGTGCCAGCAGCGTTGCGGGGGGATCTTACAATGAGCAGTTCTTC. It encodes CASSVAGGSYNEQFF.

V usage is TRBV10-3 and J usage is TRBJ2-1; 10 bases are a match to TRBD2. The CDR3 extends over 14 amino acids. V dropped 1 base and J dropped 6; count of bases not matched to a gene: 0. CDR1 ENHRY and CDR2 SYGVKD come from the germline V gene. CDR3 region: CAISEWTSGNEQFF. The CDR3 DNA reads as TGTGCCATCAGTGAGTGGACTAGCGGCAATGAGCAGTTCTTC.